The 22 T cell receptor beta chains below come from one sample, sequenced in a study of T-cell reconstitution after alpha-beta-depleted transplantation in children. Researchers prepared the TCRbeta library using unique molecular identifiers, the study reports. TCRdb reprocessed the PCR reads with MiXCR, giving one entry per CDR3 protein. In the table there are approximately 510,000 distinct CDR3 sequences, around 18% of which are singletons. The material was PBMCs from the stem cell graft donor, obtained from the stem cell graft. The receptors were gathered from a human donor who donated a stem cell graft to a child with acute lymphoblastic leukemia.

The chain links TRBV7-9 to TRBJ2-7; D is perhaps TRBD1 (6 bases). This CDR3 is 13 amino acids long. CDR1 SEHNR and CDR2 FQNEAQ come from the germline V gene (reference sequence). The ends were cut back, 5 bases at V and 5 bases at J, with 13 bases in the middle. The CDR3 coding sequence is TGTGCCAGCAGCGTTGGGACATCTGACGAGCAGTACTTC. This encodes CASSVGTSDEQYF.

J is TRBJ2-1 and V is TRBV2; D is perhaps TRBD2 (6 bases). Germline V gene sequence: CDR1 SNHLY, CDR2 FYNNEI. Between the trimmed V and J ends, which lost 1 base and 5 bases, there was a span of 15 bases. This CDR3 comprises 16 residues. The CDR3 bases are TGTGCCAGCAGTGAAGTTGCCGGGAGACCCAACAATGAGCAGTTCTTC. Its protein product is CASSEVAGRPNNEQFF.

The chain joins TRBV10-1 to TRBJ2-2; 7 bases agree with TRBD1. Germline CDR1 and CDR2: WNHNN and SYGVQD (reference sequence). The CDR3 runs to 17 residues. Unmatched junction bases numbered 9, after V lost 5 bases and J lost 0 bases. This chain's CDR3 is CASSPRTGVTNTGELFF. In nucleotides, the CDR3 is TGCGCCAGCAGTCCGAGAACAGGGGTTACGAACACCGGGGAGCTGTTTTTT.

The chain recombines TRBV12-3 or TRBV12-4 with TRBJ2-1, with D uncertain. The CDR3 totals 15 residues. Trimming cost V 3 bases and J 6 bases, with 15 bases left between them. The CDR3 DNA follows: TGTGCCAGCAGTTTGGACGCGCCGCCCTTCAATGAGCAGTTCTTC. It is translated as CASSLDAPPFNEQFF.

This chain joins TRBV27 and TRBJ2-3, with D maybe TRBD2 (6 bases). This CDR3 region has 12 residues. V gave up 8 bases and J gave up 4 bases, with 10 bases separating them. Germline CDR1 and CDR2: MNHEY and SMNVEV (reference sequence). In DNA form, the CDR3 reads TGTGCCAGCGGGGACTTTCCAGATACGCAGTATTTT. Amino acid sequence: CASGDFPDTQYF.

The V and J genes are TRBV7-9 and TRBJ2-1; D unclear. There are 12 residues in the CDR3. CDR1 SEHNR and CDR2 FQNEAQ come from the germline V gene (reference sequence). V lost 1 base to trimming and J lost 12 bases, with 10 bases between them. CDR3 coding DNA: TGTGCCAGCAGCTTAGAGGTGCTCGGGCAGTTCTTC. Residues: CASSLEVLGQFF.

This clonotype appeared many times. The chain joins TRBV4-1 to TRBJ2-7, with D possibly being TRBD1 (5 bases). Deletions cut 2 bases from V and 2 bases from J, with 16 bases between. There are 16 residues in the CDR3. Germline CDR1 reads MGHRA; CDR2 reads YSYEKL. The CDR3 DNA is TGCGCCAGCAGCCAACTACAGGCGGCGGTCACCTACGAGCAGTACTTC. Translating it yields CASSQLQAAVTYEQYF.

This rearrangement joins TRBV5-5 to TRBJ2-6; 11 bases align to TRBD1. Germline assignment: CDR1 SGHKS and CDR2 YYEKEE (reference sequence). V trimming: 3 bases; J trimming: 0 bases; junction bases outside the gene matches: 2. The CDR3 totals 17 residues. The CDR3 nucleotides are TGTGCCAGCAGCTACGGGACAGGGGGCTCTGGGGCCAACGTCCTGACTTTC. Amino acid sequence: CASSYGTGGSGANVLTF.

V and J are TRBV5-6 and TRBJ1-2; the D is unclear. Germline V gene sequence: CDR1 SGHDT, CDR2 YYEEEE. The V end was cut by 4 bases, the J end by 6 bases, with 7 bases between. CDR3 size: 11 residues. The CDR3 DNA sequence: TGTGCCAGCAGCCTTTTACATGGCTACACCTTC. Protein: CASSLLHGYTF.

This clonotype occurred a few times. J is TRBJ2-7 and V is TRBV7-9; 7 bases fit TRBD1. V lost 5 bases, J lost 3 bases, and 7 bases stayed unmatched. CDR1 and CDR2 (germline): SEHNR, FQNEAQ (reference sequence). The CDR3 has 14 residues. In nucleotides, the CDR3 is TGTGCCAGCAGCCGTCCGGGACAGAGCTACGAGCAGTACTTC. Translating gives CASSRPGQSYEQYF.

The CDR3 nucleotides read TGTGCCAGCAGTTCAACAAGCGGATTTTCCACAGATACGCAGTATTTT. It translates to CASSSTSGFSTDTQYF. V usage is TRBV5-6 and J usage is TRBJ2-3, with D possibly being TRBD2 (5 bases). Germline CDR1 SGHDT, CDR2 YYEEEE. Trimming removed 5 bases at V and 2 bases at J, with 18 bases between. CDR3 size: 16 residues.

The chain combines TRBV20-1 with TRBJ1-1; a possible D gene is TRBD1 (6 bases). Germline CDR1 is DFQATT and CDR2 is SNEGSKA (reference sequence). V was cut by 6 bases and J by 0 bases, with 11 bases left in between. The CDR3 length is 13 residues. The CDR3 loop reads CSAQQGMNTEAFF. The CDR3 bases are TGCAGTGCCCAGCAGGGGATGAACACTGAAGCTTTCTTT.

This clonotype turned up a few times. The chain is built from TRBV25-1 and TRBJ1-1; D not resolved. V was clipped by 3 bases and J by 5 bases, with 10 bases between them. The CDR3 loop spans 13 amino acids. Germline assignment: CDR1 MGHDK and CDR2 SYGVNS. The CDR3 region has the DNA TGTGCCAGCAGTGACCCCGCGGGGACTGAAGCTTTCTTT. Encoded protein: CASSDPAGTEAFF. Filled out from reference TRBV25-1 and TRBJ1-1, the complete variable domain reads EADIYQTPRYLVIGTGKKITLECSQTMGHDKMYWYQQDPGMELHLIHYSYGVNSTEKGDLSSESTVSRIRTEHFPLTLESARPSHTSQYLCASSDPAGTEAFFGQGTRLTVV.

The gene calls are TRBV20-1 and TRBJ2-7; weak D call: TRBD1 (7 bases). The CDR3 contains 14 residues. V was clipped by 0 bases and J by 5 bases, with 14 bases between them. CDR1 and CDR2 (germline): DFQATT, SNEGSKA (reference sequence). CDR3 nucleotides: TGCAGTGCTAGAGATGTTTCCAGGGGGGACGAGCAGTACTTC. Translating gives CSARDVSRGDEQYF.

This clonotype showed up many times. CDR3 residues: CASSAGQIYEQYF. CDR3 DNA sequence: TGCGCCAGCAGCGCGGGACAGATCTACGAGCAGTACTTC. This chain joins TRBV5-1 and TRBJ2-7; D might be TRBD1 (7 bases). The CDR3 extends over 13 amino acids. CDR1 is SGHRS and CDR2 is YFSETQ in the germline V gene. V was shortened by 4 bases and J by 3 bases, with 11 bases between the two germline ends.

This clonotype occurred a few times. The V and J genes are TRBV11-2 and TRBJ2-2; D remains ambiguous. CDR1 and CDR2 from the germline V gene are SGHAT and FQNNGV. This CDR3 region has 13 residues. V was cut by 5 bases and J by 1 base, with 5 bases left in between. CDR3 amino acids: CASSEENTGELFF. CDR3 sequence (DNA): TGTGCCAGCAGCGAGGAGAACACCGGGGAGCTGTTTTTT.

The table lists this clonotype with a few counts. Written as DNA, the CDR3 is TGTGCCAGCAGCTCCGGCCGCGTCTTAACAGATACGCAGTATTTT. Translated, it gives CASSSGRVLTDTQYF. The rearrangement links TRBV7-8 to TRBJ2-3; D is ambiguous. With 4 bases removed from V and 3 bases from J, the gap between germline ends came to 14 bases. CDR1 and CDR2 from the germline V gene are SGHVS and FQNEAQ. This CDR3 spans 15 amino acids.

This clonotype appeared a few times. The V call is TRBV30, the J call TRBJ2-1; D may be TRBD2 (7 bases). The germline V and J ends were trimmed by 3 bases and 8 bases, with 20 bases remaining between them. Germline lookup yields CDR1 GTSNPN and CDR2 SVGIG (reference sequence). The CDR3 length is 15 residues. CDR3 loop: CAWSRDYPEGDEQFF. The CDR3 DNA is TGTGCCTGGAGCCGGGACTACCCCGAGGGGGATGAGCAGTTCTTC.

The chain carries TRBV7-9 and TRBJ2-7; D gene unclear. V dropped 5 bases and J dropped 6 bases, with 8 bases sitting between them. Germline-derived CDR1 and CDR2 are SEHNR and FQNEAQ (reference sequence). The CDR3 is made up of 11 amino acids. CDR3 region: CASSAVAEQYF. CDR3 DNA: TGTGCCAGCAGCGCCGTAGCCGAGCAGTACTTC.

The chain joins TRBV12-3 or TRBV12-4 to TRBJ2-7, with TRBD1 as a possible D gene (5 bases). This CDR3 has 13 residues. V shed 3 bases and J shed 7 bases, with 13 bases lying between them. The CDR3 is CASSLSRAYEQYF. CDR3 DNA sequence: TGTGCCAGCAGTTTGTCCAGGGCTTATGAGCAGTACTTC.

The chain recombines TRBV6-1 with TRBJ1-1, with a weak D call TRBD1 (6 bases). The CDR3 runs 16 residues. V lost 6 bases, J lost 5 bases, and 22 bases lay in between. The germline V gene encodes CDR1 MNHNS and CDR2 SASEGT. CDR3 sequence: CASSPMGAAGTTEAFF. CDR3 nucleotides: TGTGCCAGCAGCCCCATGGGGGCCGCGGGGACAACTGAAGCTTTCTTT.

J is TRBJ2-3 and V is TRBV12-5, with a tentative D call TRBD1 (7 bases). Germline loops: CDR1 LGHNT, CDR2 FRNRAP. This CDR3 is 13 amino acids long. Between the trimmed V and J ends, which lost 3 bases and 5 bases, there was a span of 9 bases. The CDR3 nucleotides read TGTGCTAGTGGTTTTCAGGGGGGAGATACGCAGTATTTT. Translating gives CASGFQGGDTQYF.